This TCR beta chain was sequenced during a study of control samples from healthy donors and cancer patients (dated by TCRdb to the early 2020s). The library came from the immunoSEQ multiplex PCR assay. Not all clones reach the TCRdb copy of this immuneACCESS table, which keeps in-frame sequences only. Checked studies attribute under half of the gap to unresolved V genes and leave the rest unexplained. The sample profile shows some 140,000 clones; roughly 89% of them were found once. Of the sample, 11% is held by the ten largest clones. The germline V gene (reference sequence) sets CDR1 to LNHDA and CDR2 to SQIVND. V and J lose 7 bases and 1 base, and a span of 13 bases separates them. The CDR3 holds 15 amino acids from the cysteine to the phenylalanine. Only CDR3 DNA remains: 45 bases, in frame from the first base. Notes on this clone: No antigen is known for it. No base-level quality is on record; no much larger clone is a single base apart.

Recombination joined TRBV19 with TRBJ2-2, and perhaps TRBD1 as D gene, on 6 matching bases. Sequencing was done on a sample of blood. The clonotype was recovered from a man aged 25-45 years in good health. The DNA is as follows: TGTGCCAGTATTCCAGGGGCCTTGAACACCGGGGAGCTGTTTTTT. It translates to CASIPGALNTGELFF.